This TCR beta chain was identified during a study of monozygotic twins with inflammatory bowel disease. Study-wide results and limits: The sharing of clonotypes with others was lower in IBD patients than in healthy twins, especially with disease activity.

Germline CDR1 SGHRS, CDR2 YFSETQ. The CDR3 is 15 amino acids. Across eight separate reactions for each sample, cDNA was made. Through template switching, UMIs that included a 6-nucleotide sample barcode were added. For each CDR3 protein, TCRdb gives one entry from its re-call of the 5' RACE reads, without DNA. The table lists some 400,000 distinct CDR3 sequences. Note on this clonotype: Its antigen is unidentified.

The TCR originated in a human donor with ulcerative colitis or Crohn's disease, or a healthy co-twin of an affected twin (not recorded which). Sequencing was done on a sample of blood. The chain couples TRBV5-1 to TRBJ2-3; TCRdb's D call of TRBD1 is untestable without DNA. The CDR3: CASSLMGGQADTQYF. The complete variable domain, with remaining parts taken from reference TRBV5-1 and TRBJ2-3, reads KAGVTQTPRYLIKTRGQQVTLSCSPISGHRSVSWYQQTPGQGLQFLFEYFSETQRNKGNFPGRFSGRQFSNSRSEMNVSTLELGDSALYLCASSLMGGQADTQYFGPGTRLTVL.